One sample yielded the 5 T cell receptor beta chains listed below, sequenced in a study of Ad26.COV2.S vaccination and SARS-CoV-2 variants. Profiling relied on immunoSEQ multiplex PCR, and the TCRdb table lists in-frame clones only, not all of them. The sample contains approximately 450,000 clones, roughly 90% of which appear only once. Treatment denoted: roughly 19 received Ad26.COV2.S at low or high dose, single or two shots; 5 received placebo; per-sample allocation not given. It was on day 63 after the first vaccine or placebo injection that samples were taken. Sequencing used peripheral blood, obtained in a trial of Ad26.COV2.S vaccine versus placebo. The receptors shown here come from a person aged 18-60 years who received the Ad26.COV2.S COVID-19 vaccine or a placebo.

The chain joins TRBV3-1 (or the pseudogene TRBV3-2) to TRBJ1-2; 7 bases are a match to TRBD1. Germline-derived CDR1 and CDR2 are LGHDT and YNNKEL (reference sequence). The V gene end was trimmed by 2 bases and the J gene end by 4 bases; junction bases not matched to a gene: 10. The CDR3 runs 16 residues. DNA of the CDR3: TGTGCCAGCAGCCAACAAGGGACAGCGTCATTCTATGGCTACACCTTC. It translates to CASSQQGTASFYGYTF.

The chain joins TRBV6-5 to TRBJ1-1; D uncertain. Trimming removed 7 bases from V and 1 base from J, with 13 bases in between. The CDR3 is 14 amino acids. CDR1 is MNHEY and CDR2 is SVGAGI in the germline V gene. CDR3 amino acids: CASTERRTNTEAFF. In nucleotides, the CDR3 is TGTGCCAGCACCGAGAGACGGACGAACACTGAAGCTTTCTTT.

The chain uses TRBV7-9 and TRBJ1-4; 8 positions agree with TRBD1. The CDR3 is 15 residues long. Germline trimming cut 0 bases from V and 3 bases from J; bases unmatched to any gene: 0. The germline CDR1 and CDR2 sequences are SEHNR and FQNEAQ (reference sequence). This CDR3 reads CASSLATGANEKLFF. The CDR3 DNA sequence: TGTGCCAGCAGCTTAGCGACAGGGGCTAATGAAAAACTGTTTTTT.

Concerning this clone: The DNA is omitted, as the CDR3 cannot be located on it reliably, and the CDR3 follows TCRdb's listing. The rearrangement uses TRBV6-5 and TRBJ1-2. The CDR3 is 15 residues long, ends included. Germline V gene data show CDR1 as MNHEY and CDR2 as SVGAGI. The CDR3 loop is CASSTSGFANYGYTF.

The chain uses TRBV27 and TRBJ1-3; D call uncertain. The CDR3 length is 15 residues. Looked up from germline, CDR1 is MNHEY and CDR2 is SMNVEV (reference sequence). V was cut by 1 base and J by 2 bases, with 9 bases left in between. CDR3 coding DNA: TGTGCCAGCAGTTTATGGGTTCCAACTGGAAACACCATATATTTT. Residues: CASSLWVPTGNTIYF.